This T cell receptor beta chain is drawn from a study of monozygotic twins with inflammatory bowel disease. The CDR3 extends over 17 amino acids. The germline V gene has CDR1 SGHKS and CDR2 YYEKEE (reference sequence). Remarks on this clonotype: Antigen specificity is unknown.

Study observations and caveats: Immunosuppressive treatment differences may have increased patient repertoire variability. Resolution of different T cell subtypes was not achieved.

TCRdb processed the 5' RACE reads again and assigns one entry to each CDR3 protein, with no DNA. This sample lists 150,000 to 200,000 distinct CDR3 sequences; its ten largest clones have 7.4%. Sequenced sample: blood. This clonotype was obtained from a human donor with ulcerative colitis or Crohn's disease, or a healthy co-twin of an affected twin (not recorded which). The chain employs TRBV5-5 and TRBJ1-2; TCRdb indicates TRBD1, and absent DNA this call remains unverified. This CDR3 is CASSILPGGGPQRGYTF.